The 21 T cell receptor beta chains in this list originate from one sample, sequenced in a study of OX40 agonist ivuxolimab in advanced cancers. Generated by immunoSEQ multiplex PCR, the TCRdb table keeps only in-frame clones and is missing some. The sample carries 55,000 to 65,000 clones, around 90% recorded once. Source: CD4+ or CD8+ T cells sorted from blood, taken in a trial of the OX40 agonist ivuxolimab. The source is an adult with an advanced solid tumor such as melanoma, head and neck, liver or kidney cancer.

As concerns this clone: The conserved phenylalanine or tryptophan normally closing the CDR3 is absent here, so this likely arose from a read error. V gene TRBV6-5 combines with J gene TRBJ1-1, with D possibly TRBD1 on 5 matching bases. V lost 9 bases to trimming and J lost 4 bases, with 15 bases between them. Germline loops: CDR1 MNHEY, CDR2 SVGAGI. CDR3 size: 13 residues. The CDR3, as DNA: TGTGCCAGTCTGGGGGGGTGGGGCACTGAAGCTTTCCTT. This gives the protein CASLGGWGTEAFL.

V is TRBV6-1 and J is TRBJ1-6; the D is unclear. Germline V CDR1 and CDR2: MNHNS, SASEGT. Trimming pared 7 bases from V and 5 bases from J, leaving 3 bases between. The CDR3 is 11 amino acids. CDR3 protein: CASKDNSPLHF. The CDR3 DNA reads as TGTGCCAGCAAAGATAATTCACCCCTCCACTTT.

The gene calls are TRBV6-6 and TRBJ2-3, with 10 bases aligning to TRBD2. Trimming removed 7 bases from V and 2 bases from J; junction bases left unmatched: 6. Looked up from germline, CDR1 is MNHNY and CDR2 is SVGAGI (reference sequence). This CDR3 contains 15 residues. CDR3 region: CASTPGTSVTDTQYF. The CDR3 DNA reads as TGTGCCAGCACCCCCGGGACTAGCGTCACAGATACGCAGTATTTT.

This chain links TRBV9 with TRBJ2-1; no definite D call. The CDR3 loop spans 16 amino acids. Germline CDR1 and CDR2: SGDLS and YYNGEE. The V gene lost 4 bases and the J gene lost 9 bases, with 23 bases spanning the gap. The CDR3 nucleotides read TGTGCCAGCAGCAACCGACTGGTAACCGTCTCGTCTGAGCAGTTCTTC. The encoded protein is CASSNRLVTVSSEQFF.

CDR3 in DNA: TGTGCCAGCAGTCAAGGTCCAGCCGGGGGCTACACCTTC. Its translation: CASSQGPAGGYTF. The chain couples TRBV2 to TRBJ1-2; D remains ambiguous. The CDR3 extends over 13 amino acids. Trimming stripped 5 bases from V and 8 bases from J, with 15 bases between. CDR1 and CDR2 (germline): SNHLY, FYNNEI.

The CDR3 DNA sequence: TGTGCCAGCAGCTTGGGGACTAGCGGGAGCCTGGCCGGGGAGCTGTTTTTT. It translates to CASSLGTSGSLAGELFF. The gene calls are TRBV5-6 and TRBJ2-2; 13 positions agree with TRBD2. The V and J ends lost 0 bases and 6 bases, in that order; junction bases with no gene match: 5. Germline V lookup: CDR1 SGHDT, CDR2 YYEEEE. This CDR3 region has 17 residues.

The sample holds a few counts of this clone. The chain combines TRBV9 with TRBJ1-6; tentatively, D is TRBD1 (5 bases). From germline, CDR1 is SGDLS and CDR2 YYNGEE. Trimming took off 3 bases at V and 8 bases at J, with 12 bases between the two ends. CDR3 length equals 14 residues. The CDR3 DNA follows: TGTGCCAGCAGCGGTTCCCAGGGTGATTCACCCCTCCACTTT. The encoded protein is CASSGSQGDSPLHF. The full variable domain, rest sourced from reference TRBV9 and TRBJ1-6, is DSGVTQTPKHLITATGQRVTLRCSPRSGDLSVYWYQQSLDQGLQFLIQYYNGEERAKGNILERFSAQQFPDLHSELNLSSLELGDSALYFCASSGSQGDSPLHFGNGTRLTVT.

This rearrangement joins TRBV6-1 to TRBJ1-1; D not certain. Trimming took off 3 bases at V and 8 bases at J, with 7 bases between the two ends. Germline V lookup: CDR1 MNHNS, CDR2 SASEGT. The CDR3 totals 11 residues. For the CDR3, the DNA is TGTGCCAGCAGTGATTCTTGGGAAGCTTTCTTT. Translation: CASSDSWEAFF.

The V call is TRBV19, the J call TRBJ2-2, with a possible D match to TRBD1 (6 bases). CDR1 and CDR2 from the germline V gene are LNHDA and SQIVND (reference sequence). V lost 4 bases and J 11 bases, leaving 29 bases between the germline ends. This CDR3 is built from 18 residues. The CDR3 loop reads CASSNPGGGSPKNLELFF. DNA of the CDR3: TGTGCCAGTAGTAACCCCGGTGGGGGCAGCCCTAAGAACCTAGAGCTGTTTTTT.

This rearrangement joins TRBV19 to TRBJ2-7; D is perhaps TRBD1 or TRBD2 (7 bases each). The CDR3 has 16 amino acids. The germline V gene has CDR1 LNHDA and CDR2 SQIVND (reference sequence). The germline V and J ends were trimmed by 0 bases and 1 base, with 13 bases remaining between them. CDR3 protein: CASSIDGQGGSYEQYF. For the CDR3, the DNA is TGTGCCAGTAGTATAGATGGCCAGGGGGGGTCCTACGAGCAGTACTTC.

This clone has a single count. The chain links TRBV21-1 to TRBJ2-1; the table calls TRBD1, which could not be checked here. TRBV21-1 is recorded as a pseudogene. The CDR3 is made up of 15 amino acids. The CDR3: CASSKSQDSSNEQFF. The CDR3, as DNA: TGTGCCAGCAGCAAATCACAGGACAGTTCCAATGAGCAGTTCTTC.

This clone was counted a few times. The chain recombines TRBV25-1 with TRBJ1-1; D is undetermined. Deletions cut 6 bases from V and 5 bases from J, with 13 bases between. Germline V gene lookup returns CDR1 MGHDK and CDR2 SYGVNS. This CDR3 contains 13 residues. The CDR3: CASSISGGTEAFF. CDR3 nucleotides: TGTGCCAGCAGCATTAGTGGAGGTACTGAAGCTTTCTTT.

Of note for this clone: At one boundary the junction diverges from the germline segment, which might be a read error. The chain's CDR3 is CASSFQGTQYF. CDR3 DNA: TGTGCCAGCAGCTTTCAAGGGACCCAGTACTTC. This chain connects TRBV5-6 to TRBJ2-5, with unresolved D. Per the germline V gene, CDR1 is SGHDT and CDR2 is YYEEEE. The CDR3 is 11 amino acids.

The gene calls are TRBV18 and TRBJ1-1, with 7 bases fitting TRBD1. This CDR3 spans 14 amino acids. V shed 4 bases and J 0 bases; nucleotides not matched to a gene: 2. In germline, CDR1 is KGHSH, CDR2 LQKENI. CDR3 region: CASSLDRLNTEAFF. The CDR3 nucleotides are TGTGCCAGCTCACTGGACAGGTTGAACACTGAAGCTTTCTTT.

The CDR3 here is CASSQGGLIGEQYF. The CDR3 DNA reads TGTGCCAGCAGCCAAGGAGGGCTTATAGGAGAGCAGTACTTC. The V and J genes are TRBV14 and TRBJ2-7, with D possibly TRBD2 on 5 matching bases. CDR3 length: 14 amino acids. Germline CDR1 and CDR2: SGHDN and FVKESK. Trimming took 1 base from V and 7 from J, leaving 14 bases between them.

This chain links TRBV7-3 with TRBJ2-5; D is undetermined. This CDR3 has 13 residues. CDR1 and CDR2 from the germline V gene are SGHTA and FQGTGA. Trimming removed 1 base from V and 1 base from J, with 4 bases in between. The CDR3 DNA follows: TGTGCCAGCAGCTTAATCTCCCAAGAGACCCAGTACTTC. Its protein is CASSLISQETQYF.

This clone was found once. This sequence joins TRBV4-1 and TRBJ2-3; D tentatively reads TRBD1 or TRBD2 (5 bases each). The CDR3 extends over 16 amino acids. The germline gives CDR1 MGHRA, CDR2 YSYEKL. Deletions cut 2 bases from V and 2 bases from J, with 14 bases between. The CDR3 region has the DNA TGCGCCAGCAGCCAACCTTTCAAGGGGACCACAGATACGCAGTATTTT. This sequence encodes CASSQPFKGTTDTQYF.

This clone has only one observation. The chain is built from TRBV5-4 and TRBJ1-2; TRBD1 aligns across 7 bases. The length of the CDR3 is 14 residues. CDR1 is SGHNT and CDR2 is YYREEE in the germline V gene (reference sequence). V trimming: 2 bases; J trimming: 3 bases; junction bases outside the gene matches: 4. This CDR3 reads CASSFGQGDYGYTF. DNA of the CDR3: TGTGCCAGCAGCTTCGGTCAGGGGGACTATGGCTACACCTTC.

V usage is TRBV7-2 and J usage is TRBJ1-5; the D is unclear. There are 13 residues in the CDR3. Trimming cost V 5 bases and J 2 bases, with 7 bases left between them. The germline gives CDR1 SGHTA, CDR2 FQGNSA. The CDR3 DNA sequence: TGTGCCAGCAGCGAGGGCGGCAATCAGCCCCAGCATTTT. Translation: CASSEGGNQPQHF. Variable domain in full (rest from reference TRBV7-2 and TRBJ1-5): GAGVSQSPSNKVTEKGKDVELRCDPISGHTALYWYRQSLGQGLEFLIYFQGNSAPDKSGLPSDRFSAERTGGSVSTLTIQRTQQEDSAVYLCASSEGGNQPQHFGDGTRLSIL.

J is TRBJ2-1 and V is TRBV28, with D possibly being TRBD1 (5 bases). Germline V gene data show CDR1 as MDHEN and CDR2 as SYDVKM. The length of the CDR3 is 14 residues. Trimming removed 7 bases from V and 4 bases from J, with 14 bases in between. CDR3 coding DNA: TGTGCCAGCACCCACCCGGACACATACAATGAGCAGTTCTTC. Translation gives CASTHPDTYNEQFF.

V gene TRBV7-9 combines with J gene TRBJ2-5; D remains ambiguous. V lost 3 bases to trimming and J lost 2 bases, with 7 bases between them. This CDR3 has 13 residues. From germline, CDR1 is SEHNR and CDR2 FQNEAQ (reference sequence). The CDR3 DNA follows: TGTGCCAGCAGCTTGGCTAGACAAGAGACCCAGTACTTC. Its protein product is CASSLARQETQYF.